This TCR beta chain was captured in a study of neurological immune-mediated disorders. Study-level findings and limits: When repertoires were grouped phylogenetically, those of 18 of 34 multiple sclerosis patients fell into one related-CDR3 cluster, a possible signature. None of the CDR3 amino acid sequences found in expanded clones was shared across subjects. This suggests that the TCR-beta repertoires were private in all groups.

This clonotype has just a few counts. Its antigen is not identified. A much more abundant neighbour one base away suggests this may be a read error. No conserved phenylalanine or tryptophan ends this CDR3, so it is likely a read error. Each TCR transcript was tagged with a 10-nucleotide random UMI during 5'RACE. TCRdb independently ran MiXCR on the 5' RACE reads; one entry per CDR3 protein. The top ten hold approximately 7.1% of the sample, which has nearly 60,000 distinct CDR3 sequences, about 3.2% seen once. CDR3 length: 15 residues. V lost 0 bases and J lost 4, with 12 bases in between. Germline V CDR1 and CDR2: MRHNA, SNTAGT.

The rearrangement links TRBV6-4 to TRBJ2-5; weak D call: TRBD1 (5 bases). The clonotype was recovered from a woman in her sixties with multiple sclerosis. Sequencing used PBMCs. CDR3 sequence reads: CASSDSAGALETQYC. The CDR3 DNA is TGTGCCAGCAGTGACTCAGCTGGGGCGCTAGAGACCCAGTACTGC.